What follows are 19 T cell receptor beta chains derived from one specimen sequenced in a study of OX40 agonist ivuxolimab in advanced cancers. Only in-frame clones appear in the TCRdb table, and some are missing; sequencing was by immunoSEQ multiplex PCR. The sample gives 85,000 to 100,000 clones, about 85% of which show up once; approximately 0.2% is in the top ten. Here the sequenced sample was CD4+ or CD8+ T cells sorted from blood, taken in a trial of the OX40 agonist ivuxolimab. The receptors derive from an adult with an advanced solid tumor such as melanoma, head and neck, liver or kidney cancer.

V gene TRBV5-1 combines with J gene TRBJ2-5; 7 bases agree with TRBD2. Germline assignment: CDR1 SGHRS and CDR2 YFSETQ. This CDR3 has 13 residues. J was trimmed by 0 bases and V by 9 bases; bases with no gene match: 5. CDR3 sequence (DNA): TGCGCCACCGGAGCGGGGAACCAAGAGACCCAGTACTTC. Its translation: CATGAGNQETQYF.

V and J are TRBV30 and TRBJ1-2; D gene unclear. With 2 bases removed from V and 4 bases from J, the gap between germline ends came to 8 bases. The germline gives CDR1 GTSNPN, CDR2 SVGIG (reference sequence). The CDR3 has 12 residues. CDR3 nucleotides: TGTGCCTGGAGTCCCGGTACCTATGGCTACACCTTC. The encoded protein is CAWSPGTYGYTF.

V is TRBV28 and J is TRBJ1-2, with D possibly being TRBD1 (6 bases). Germline V gene lookup returns CDR1 MDHEN and CDR2 SYDVKM. Trimming took 2 bases from V and 4 from J, leaving 17 bases between them. CDR3 length: 16 amino acids. CDR3 sequence: CASSLLPGTRSYGYTF. CDR3 sequence (DNA): TGTGCCAGCAGTTTACTACCCGGGACAAGGAGCTATGGCTACACCTTC.

V gene TRBV12-5 combines with J gene TRBJ1-1; D is unresolved. Germline loops: CDR1 LGHNT, CDR2 FRNRAP. The V end was cut by 1 base, the J end by 4 bases, with 22 bases between. The CDR3 runs to 18 residues. In nucleotides, the CDR3 is TGTGCTAGTGGTTTGGACCGGATACTCCCCGGGTCGGTCACTGAAGCTTTCTTT. As protein: CASGLDRILPGSVTEAFF.

The chain carries TRBV27 and TRBJ2-4; D is perhaps TRBD2 (6 bases). Trimming removed 6 bases from V and 9 bases from J, with 18 bases in between. Germline V gene data show CDR1 as MNHEY and CDR2 as SMNVEV (reference sequence). The CDR3 extends over 14 amino acids. The CDR3 DNA reads as TGTGCCAGCAGCTCGAGGGTAGGAGGGAGCATTCAGTACTTC. Translating gives CASSSRVGGSIQYF.

The chain links TRBV4-2 to TRBJ1-5, with a weak D call TRBD1 (6 bases). Trimming removed 3 bases from V and 7 bases from J, with 13 bases in between. Germline CDR1 reads LGHNA; CDR2 reads YNFKEQ. The length of the CDR3 is 14 residues. The CDR3 region has the DNA TGTGCCAGCAGCCAGGATCACAGGGACCAGCCCCAGCATTTT. As protein: CASSQDHRDQPQHF.

This chain connects TRBV23-1 to TRBJ1-2, with TRBD1 identical over 10 bases. TRBV23-1 is sorted into the ORF group, with uncertain function. V was pared by 1 base and J by 8 bases, with 7 bases of the junction left unmatched. This CDR3 contains 15 residues. CDR3 protein: CASSQCGTGDCGYTF. The DNA of the CDR3 is TGCGCCAGCAGTCAATGCGGGACAGGGGACTGCGGCTACACCTTC.

DNA of the CDR3: TGTGCCAGCAGCTTAGGAGGTGTGCGGCCATACGAGCAGTACTTC. It yields the protein CASSLGGVRPYEQYF. This chain joins TRBV11-2 and TRBJ2-7; D gene unclear. V dropped 1 base and J dropped 4 bases, with 14 bases sitting between them. The germline V gene has CDR1 SGHAT and CDR2 FQNNGV. CDR3 length: 15 residues.

The CDR3 loop is CASRHRQGIYINEQFF. The CDR3 coding sequence is TGTGCCAGCAGGCACAGACAGGGTATCTATATAAATGAGCAGTTCTTC. The chain carries TRBV27 and TRBJ2-1; 7 positions match TRBD1. V lost 6 bases, J lost 7 bases, and 15 bases stayed unmatched. The germline V gene has CDR1 MNHEY and CDR2 SMNVEV (reference sequence). The CDR3 totals 16 residues.

The V gene is TRBV4-1, the J gene TRBJ1-2; D might be TRBD1 (5 bases). Germline V gene lookup returns CDR1 MGHRA and CDR2 YSYEKL. This CDR3 contains 14 residues. V shed 4 bases and J shed 4 bases, with 13 bases lying between them. The CDR3 sequence is CASSPGGGSYGYTF. Written as DNA, the CDR3 is TGCGCCAGCAGCCCCGGGGGGGGGAGCTATGGCTACACCTTC.

This CDR3 is CASSAVVGANVLTF. The CDR3 DNA reads TGTGCCAGCAGCGCGGTGGTTGGGGCCAACGTCCTGACTTTC. The rearrangement joins TRBV11-2 to TRBJ2-6; no clear D. The germline V gene encodes CDR1 SGHAT and CDR2 FQNNGV. With 5 bases removed from V and 3 bases from J, the gap between germline ends came to 8 bases. The CDR3 has 14 amino acids.

The chain joins TRBV5-4 to TRBJ2-7; the match to TRBD2 covers 14 bases. The V segment lost 4 bases and the J segment 5 bases; nucleotides outside the gene matches: 5. Germline CDR1 and CDR2: SGHNT and YYREEE (reference sequence). The CDR3 sequence is 15 residues long. CDR3 bases: TGTGCCAGCAGCCCTGGGGGACTAGCGGGAGACGAGCAGTACTTC. It codes for CASSPGGLAGDEQYF. Full variable domain (outside the CDR3, taken from reference TRBV5-4 and TRBJ2-7): ETGVTQSPTHLIKTRGQQVTLRCSSQSGHNTVSWYQQALGQGPQFIFQYYREEENGRGNFPPRFSGLQFPNYSSELNVNALELDDSALYLCASSPGGLAGDEQYFGPGTRLTVT.

V is TRBV7-3 and J is TRBJ2-1, with 16 bases lining up with TRBD2. With 4 bases clipped from V and 6 bases from J, the junction kept 9 bases outside the gene matches. Germline values: CDR1 SGHTA, CDR2 FQGTGA. This CDR3 is built from 18 residues. CDR3 sequence (DNA): TGTGCCAGCAGCTCCGCCCCCGGGACTAGCGGGAGGGTCAATGAGCAGTTCTTC. Amino acids: CASSSAPGTSGRVNEQFF.

The chain is built from TRBV11-2 and TRBJ2-5; D might be TRBD2 (5 bases). The CDR3 has 15 residues. CDR1 is SGHAT, CDR2 FQNNGV, per germline. Trimming took off 2 bases at V and 2 bases at J, with 12 bases between the two ends. CDR3 DNA: TGTGCCAGCAGCTTACTAGCTGGTCTTCAAGAGACCCAGTACTTC. This sequence encodes CASSLLAGLQETQYF.

This clone was observed once. The rearrangement links TRBV28 to TRBJ2-3; a weak D match, TRBD2 (5 bases). This CDR3 is built from 14 residues. CDR1 is MDHEN, CDR2 SYDVKM, per germline. Trimming shortened V by 6 bases and J by 3 bases, and 13 bases separated the two germline ends. The CDR3 DNA is TGTGCCAGCAGCCCACCGTGGGAGACAGATACGCAGTATTTT. Encoded protein: CASSPPWETDTQYF.

V gene TRBV28 combines with J gene TRBJ1-5; possible D gene TRBD1, 6 bases. Per the germline V gene, CDR1 is MDHEN and CDR2 is SYDVKM. CDR3 length equals 14 residues. With 5 bases removed from V and 6 bases from J, the gap between germline ends came to 14 bases. The CDR3 sequence: CASSLDSFGQPQHF. In nucleotides, the CDR3 is TGTGCCAGCAGTCTGGACAGTTTCGGTCAGCCCCAGCATTTT. The entire variable domain, with the rest obtained from reference TRBV28 and TRBJ1-5, is as follows: DVKVTQSSRYLVKRTGEKVFLECVQDMDHENMFWYRQDPGLGLRLIYFSYDVKMKEKGDIPEGYSVSREKKERFSLILESASTNQTSMYLCASSLDSFGQPQHFGDGTRLSIL.

This clone was found a few times. The gene calls are TRBV4-1 and TRBJ1-2; no clear D. This CDR3 has 16 amino acids. Germline CDR1 reads MGHRA; CDR2 reads YSYEKL. Trimming stripped 0 bases from V and 8 bases from J, with 19 bases between. The CDR3 region is CASSQDLGRAFLGYTF. The CDR3, as DNA: TGCGCCAGCAGCCAAGATCTTGGCAGAGCCTTCCTCGGCTACACCTTC.

This clone was observed a single time. The genes are TRBV5-4 and TRBJ2-6; tentative D call: TRBD1 (6 bases). Germline V gene data show CDR1 as SGHNT and CDR2 as YYREEE (reference sequence). V shed 4 bases and J shed 0 bases, with 14 bases lying between them. The length of the CDR3 is 17 residues. The CDR3 DNA sequence: TGTGCCAGCAGCAGGGGACACTCAAGCTCTGGGGCCAACGTCCTGACTTTC. Protein sequence: CASSRGHSSSGANVLTF. The variable domain in full, completed from reference TRBV5-4 and TRBJ2-6, reads ETGVTQSPTHLIKTRGQQVTLRCSSQSGHNTVSWYQQALGQGPQFIFQYYREEENGRGNFPPRFSGLQFPNYSSELNVNALELDDSALYLCASSRGHSSSGANVLTFGAGSRLTVL.

This chain uses TRBV5-1 with TRBJ2-5; a possible D gene is TRBD1 (5 bases). The CDR3 has 15 residues. The V gene lost 2 bases and the J gene lost 2 bases, with 13 bases spanning the gap. Germline CDR1 and CDR2: SGHRS and YFSETQ. In DNA form, the CDR3 reads TGCGCCAGCAGCTTTGGGCCCCAGGGTCAAGAGACCCAGTACTTC. Protein product: CASSFGPQGQETQYF. The full variable domain, its missing parts supplied by reference TRBV5-1 and TRBJ2-5, is KAGVTQTPRYLIKTRGQQVTLSCSPISGHRSVSWYQQTPGQGLQFLFEYFSETQRNKGNFPGRFSGRQFSNSRSEMNVSTLELGDSALYLCASSFGPQGQETQYFGPGTRLLVL.